This T cell receptor (beta chain) was retrieved from a study of post-analysis software for immune sequencing data. Study information: Included courses were relapsing-remitting and secondary progressive multiple sclerosis; progressive-relapsing multiple sclerosis was also included.

With regard to this clonotype: The antigen is undetermined.

The CDR3 length is 17 residues. Germline CDR1 reads MNHEY; CDR2 reads SVGEGT. Unmatched junction bases numbered 5, after V lost 0 bases and J lost 0 bases. Study-level points and caveats: Normalized Chao1 diversity was significantly reduced in patients versus controls. The authors found that F measure strongly co-clustered same-batch samples. Patients carried roughly 5 TRBV segments more frequently than controls did, and TRBV5-6, TRBV5-1 and TRBV20-1 were among them.

Carried by the TCR beta cDNA libraries were unique molecular identifiers. The authors obtained 500,000 or so cDNA molecules from around 0.96 to 9.9 million T cells. TCRdb re-called the PCR reads with MiXCR, one entry per CDR3 protein. Of a few hundred thousand distinct CDR3 sequences in the sample, roughly 40% were seen once. The receptor comes from a girl aged 2 to 9 with multiple sclerosis. The chain employs TRBV6-2 or TRBV6-3 and TRBJ2-1; 7 nucleotides line up with TRBD2. Material for sequencing was blood. The chain's CDR3 is CASSYSRLASSYNEQFF. The CDR3 nucleotides are TGTGCCAGCAGTTACTCTAGACTAGCTAGCTCCTACAATGAGCAGTTCTTC.